The entry below describes one T cell receptor (beta chain). These data belong to a study of blood T cell repertoires in COVID-19. Overall study: Sites in the United States, Italy and Spain provided acute and convalescent COVID-19 samples. PBMCs, B-cell-depleted T cells, or T cells were the source of the cDNA or gDNA that made up the material.

The CDR3 loop spans 15 amino acids. Trimming cost V 4 bases and J 4 bases, with 17 bases left between them. Germline assignment: CDR1 SGHNT and CDR2 YYREEE (reference sequence). Source study methods: Nucleated cell counts were estimated from reference gene primer amplification. Clones were sequenced by immunoSEQ multiplex PCR, and TCRdb holds only the in-frame ones, with some missing. The DNA was the basis for D and trimming; V, J and clone size are from that table. The data contain 150,000 to 200,000 clones, 65% to 90% of them singletons. What was sequenced was peripheral blood. The receptor comes from a man aged 60 to 69 with acute or convalescent COVID-19. The rearrangement links TRBV5-4 to TRBJ1-1, with D unclear. CDR3: CASSPVFGRGTEAFF. The CDR3, as DNA: TGTGCCAGCAGCCCCGTTTTTGGGCGGGGCACTGAAGCTTTCTTT. Full variable domain (outside the CDR3, taken from reference TRBV5-4 and TRBJ1-1): ETGVTQSPTHLIKTRGQQVTLRCSSQSGHNTVSWYQQALGQGPQFIFQYYREEENGRGNFPPRFSGLQFPNYSSELNVNALELDDSALYLCASSPVFGRGTEAFFGQGTRLTVV.